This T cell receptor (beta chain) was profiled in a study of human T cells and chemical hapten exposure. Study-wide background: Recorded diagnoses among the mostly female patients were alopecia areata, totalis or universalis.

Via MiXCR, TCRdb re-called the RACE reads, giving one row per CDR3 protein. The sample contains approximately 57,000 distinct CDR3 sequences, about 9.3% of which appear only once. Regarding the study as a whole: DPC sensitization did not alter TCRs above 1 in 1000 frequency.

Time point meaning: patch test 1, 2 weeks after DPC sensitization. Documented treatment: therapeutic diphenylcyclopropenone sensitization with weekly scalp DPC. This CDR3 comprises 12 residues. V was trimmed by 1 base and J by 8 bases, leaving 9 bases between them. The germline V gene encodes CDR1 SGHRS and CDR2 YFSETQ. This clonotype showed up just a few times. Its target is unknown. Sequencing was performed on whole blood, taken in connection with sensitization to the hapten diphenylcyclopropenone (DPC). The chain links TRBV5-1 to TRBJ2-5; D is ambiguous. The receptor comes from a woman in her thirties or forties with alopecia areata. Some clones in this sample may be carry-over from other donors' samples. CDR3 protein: CASSLLTGTQYF. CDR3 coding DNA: TGCGCCAGCAGCTTGCTGACGGGTACCCAGTACTTC.